This T cell receptor (beta chain) was documented in a study of shared clonotypes between healthy human individuals. The wider study: CD4 naive and CD4 memory each took three plates per donor, while CD8 naive took two and CD8 memory one.

Method: immunoSEQ multiplex PCR; TCRdb's copy keeps in-frame clones and lacks some. The sample contains roughly 400,000 clones, 90% to 97% of which appear only once. CDR3 length: 12 amino acids. Germline V gene sequence: CDR1 MNHNS, CDR2 SASEGT. Deletions cut 3 bases from V and 0 bases from J, with 2 bases between. This clonotype originated in a man aged 30 to 39 in good health. The chain employs TRBV6-1 and TRBJ2-5; D gene ambiguous. The specimen was memory CD8+ T cells sorted from blood. The subset was: CD45RO+ cells pooled with CCR7-negative TemRA cells. Written as DNA, the CDR3 is TGTGCCAGCAGTGAGTACCAAGAGACCCAGTACTTC. This gives the protein CASSEYQETQYF.